Reported below is one T cell receptor beta chain. CDR1 is LGHNA, CDR2 YSLEER, per germline. Trimming stripped 3 bases from V and 2 bases from J, with 15 bases between. CDR3 length: 16 amino acids. TCRdb used MiXCR to reprocess the RACE reads, holding one entry per CDR3 protein. In the table there are some 46,000 distinct CDR3 sequences, 3.5% to 4.5% of which are singletons. Specified time point: healthy volunteer bleed at 2 weeks. From whole blood left unfractionated, total RNA was extracted. This record comes from a study of human T cells and chemical hapten exposure. The chain has TRBV4-3 and TRBJ2-3, with a tentative D call TRBD2 (5 bases). Specimen: whole blood. This receptor was obtained from a female donor in good health. Some clones in this sample may be carry-over from other donors' samples. CDR3 in DNA: TGCGCCAGCAGCCAGGCGGGCCATGATTACACAGATACGCAGTATTTT. Translating it yields CASSQAGHDYTDTQYF.